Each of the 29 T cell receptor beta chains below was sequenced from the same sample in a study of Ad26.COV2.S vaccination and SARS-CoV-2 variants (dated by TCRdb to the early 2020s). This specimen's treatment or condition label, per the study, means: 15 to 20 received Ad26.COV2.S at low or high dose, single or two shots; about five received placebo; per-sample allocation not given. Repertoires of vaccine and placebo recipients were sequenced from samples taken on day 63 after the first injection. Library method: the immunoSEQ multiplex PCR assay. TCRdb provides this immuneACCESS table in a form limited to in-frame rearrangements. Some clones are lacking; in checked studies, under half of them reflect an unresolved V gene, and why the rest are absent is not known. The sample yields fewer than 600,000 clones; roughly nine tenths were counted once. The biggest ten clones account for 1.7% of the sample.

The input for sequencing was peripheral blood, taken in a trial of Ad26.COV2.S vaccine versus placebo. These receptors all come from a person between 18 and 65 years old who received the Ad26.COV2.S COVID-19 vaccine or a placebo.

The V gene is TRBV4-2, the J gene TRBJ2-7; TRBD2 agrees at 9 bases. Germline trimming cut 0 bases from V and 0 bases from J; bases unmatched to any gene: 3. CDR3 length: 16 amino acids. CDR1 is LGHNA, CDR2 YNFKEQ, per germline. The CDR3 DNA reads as TGTGCCAGCAGCCAAGAGCTAGCGGGAAACTCCTACGAGCAGTACTTC. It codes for CASSQELAGNSYEQYF.

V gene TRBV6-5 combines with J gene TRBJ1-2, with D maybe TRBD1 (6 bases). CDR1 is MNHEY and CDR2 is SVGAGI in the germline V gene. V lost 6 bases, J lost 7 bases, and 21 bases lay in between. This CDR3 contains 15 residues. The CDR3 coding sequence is TGTGCCAGCAGGACCCCCGGGGTGGGGGGCCGTGGCTACACCTTC. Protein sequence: CASRTPGVGGRGYTF.

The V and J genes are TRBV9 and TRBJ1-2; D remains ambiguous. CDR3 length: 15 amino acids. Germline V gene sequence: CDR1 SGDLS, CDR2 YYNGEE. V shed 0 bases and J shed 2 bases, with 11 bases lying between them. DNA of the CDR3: TGTGCCAGCAGCGTAGGACGTTCCGGGAACTATGGCTACACCTTC. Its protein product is CASSVGRSGNYGYTF.

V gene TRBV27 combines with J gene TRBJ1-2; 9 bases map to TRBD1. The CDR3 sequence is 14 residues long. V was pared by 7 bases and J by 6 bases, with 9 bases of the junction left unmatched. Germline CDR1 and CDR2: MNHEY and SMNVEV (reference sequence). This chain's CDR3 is CASTYGTGWDGYTF. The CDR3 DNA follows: TGTGCCAGCACCTACGGGACAGGGTGGGATGGCTACACCTTC.

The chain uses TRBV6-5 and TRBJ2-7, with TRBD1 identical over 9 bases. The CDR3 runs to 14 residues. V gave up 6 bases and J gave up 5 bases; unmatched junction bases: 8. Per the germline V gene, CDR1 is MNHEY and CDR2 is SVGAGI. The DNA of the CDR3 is TGTGCCAGCAGCCCGACAGGGGGGGTGGACGAGCAGTACTTC. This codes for CASSPTGGVDEQYF.

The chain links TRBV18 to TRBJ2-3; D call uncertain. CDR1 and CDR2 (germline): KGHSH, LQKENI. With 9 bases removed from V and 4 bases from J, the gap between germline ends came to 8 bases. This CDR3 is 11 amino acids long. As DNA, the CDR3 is TGTGCCAGTACAAGGGCAGATACGCAGTATTTT. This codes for CASTRADTQYF.

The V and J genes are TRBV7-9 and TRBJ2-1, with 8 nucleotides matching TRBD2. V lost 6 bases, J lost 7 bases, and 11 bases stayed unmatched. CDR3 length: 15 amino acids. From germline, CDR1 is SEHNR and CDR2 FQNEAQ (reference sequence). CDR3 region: CASSWSGGRGNEQFF. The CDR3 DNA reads TGTGCCAGCAGTTGGAGCGGGGGCCGGGGGAATGAGCAGTTCTTC.

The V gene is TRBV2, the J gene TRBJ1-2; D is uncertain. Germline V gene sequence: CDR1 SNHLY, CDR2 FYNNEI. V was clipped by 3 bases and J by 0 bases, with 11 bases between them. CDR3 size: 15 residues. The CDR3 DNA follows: TGTGCCAGCAGTGAGGCCCAGCGCACTAACTATGGCTACACCTTC. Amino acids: CASSEAQRTNYGYTF.

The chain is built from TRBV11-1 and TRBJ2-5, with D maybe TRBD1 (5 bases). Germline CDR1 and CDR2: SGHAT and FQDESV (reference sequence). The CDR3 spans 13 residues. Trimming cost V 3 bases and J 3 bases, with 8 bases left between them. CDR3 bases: TGTGCCAGCAGCTTTGACAGAGAAGAGACCCAGTACTTC. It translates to CASSFDREETQYF.

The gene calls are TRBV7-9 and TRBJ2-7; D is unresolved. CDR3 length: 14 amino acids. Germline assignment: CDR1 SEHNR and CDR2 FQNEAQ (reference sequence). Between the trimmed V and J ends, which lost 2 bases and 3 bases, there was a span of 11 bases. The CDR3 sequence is CASSLSSALYEQYF. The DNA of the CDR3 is TGTGCCAGCAGCTTAAGTTCGGCGCTCTACGAGCAGTACTTC.

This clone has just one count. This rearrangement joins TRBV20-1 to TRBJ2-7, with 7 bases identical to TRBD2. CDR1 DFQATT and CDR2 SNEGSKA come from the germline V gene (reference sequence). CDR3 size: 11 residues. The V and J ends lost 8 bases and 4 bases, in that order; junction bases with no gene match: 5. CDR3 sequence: CSPEGGYEQYF. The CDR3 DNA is TGCAGTCCCGAGGGAGGGTACGAGCAGTACTTC.

The CDR3 reads CASSLPGSGSNEQFF. DNA of the CDR3: TGTGCCAGCAGCCTCCCCGGTAGCGGGAGCAATGAGCAGTTCTTC. The rearrangement joins TRBV14 to TRBJ2-1, with 9 bases aligning to TRBD2. J was trimmed by 6 bases and V by 4 bases; bases with no gene match: 7. Germline CDR1 and CDR2: SGHDN and FVKESK. This CDR3 comprises 15 residues.

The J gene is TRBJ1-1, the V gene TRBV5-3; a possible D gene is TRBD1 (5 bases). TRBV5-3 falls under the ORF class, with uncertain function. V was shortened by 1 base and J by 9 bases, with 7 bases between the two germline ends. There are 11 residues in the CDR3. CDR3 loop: CARSLTGQAFF. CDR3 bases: TGTGCCAGAAGCTTGACAGGACAAGCTTTCTTT.

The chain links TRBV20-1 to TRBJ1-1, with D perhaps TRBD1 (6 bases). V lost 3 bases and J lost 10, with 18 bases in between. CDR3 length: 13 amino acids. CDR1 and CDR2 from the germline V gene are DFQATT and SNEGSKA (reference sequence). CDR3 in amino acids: CSASRPGGGGAFF. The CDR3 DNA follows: TGCAGTGCTAGTCGGCCGGGGGGCGGCGGAGCTTTCTTT.

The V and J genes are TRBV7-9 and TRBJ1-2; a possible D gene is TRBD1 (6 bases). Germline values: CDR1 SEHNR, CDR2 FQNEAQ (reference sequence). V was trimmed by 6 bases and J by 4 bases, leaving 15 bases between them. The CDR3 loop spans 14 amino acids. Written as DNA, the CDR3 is TGTGCCAGCAGTAACTCAGGGGTCGCCTATGGCTACACCTTC. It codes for CASSNSGVAYGYTF. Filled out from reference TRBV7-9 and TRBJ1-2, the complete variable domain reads DTGVSQNPRHKITKRGQNVTFRCDPISEHNRLYWYRQTLGQGPEFLTYFQNEAQLEKSRLLSDRFSAERPKGSFSTLEIQRTEQGDSAMYLCASSNSGVAYGYTFGSGTRLTVV.

The CDR3 sequence: CASSPGTAGNTIYF. The CDR3 coding sequence is TGCGCCAGCAGCCCGGGGACAGCTGGAAACACCATATATTTT. V gene TRBV5-1 combines with J gene TRBJ1-3, with 7 positions matching TRBD1. After removal of 4 bases from V and 2 bases from J, the junction contained 3 bases not matched to a gene. The CDR3 is made up of 14 amino acids. Germline assignment: CDR1 SGHRS and CDR2 YFSETQ.

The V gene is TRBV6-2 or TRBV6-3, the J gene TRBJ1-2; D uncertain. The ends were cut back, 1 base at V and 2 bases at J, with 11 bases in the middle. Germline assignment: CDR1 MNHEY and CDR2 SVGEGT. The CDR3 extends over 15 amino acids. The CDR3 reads CASSYLGGGNYGYTF. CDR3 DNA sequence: TGTGCCAGCAGTTACTTGGGCGGCGGCAACTATGGCTACACCTTC.

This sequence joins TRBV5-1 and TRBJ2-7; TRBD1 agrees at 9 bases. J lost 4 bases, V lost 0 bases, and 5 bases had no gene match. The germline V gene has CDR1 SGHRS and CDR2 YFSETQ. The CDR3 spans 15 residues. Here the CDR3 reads CASSLGLDRGYEQYF. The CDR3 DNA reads TGCGCCAGCAGCTTGGGTCTTGACAGGGGGTACGAGCAGTACTTC. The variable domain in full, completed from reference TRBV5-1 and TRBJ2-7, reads KAGVTQTPRYLIKTRGQQVTLSCSPISGHRSVSWYQQTPGQGLQFLFEYFSETQRNKGNFPGRFSGRQFSNSRSEMNVSTLELGDSALYLCASSLGLDRGYEQYFGPGTRLTVT.

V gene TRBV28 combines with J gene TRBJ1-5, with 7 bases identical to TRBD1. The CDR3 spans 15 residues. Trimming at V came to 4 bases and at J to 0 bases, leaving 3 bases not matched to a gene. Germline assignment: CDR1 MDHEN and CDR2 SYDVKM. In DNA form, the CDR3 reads TGTGCCAGCAGTTCAGGGGGGGCTAGCAATCAGCCCCAGCATTTT. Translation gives CASSSGGASNQPQHF.

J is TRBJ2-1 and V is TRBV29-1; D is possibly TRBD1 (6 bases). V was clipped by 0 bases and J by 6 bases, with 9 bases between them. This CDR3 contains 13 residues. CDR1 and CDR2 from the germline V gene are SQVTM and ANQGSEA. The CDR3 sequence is CSVEDPQGNEQFF. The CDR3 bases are TGCAGCGTTGAAGATCCACAGGGCAATGAGCAGTTCTTC.

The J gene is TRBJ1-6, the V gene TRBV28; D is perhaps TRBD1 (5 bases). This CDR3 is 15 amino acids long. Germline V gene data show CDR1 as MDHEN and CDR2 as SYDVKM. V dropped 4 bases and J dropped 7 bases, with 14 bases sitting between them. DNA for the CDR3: TGTGCCAGCAGTTCTGGTGGGACCTGGAATTCACCCCTCCACTTT. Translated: CASSSGGTWNSPLHF.

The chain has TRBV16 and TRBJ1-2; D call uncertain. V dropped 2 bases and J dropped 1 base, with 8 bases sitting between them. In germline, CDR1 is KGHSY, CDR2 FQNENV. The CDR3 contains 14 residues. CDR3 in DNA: TGTGCCAGCAGCCAACGGACGGGTAACTATGGCTACACCTTC. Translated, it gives CASSQRTGNYGYTF.

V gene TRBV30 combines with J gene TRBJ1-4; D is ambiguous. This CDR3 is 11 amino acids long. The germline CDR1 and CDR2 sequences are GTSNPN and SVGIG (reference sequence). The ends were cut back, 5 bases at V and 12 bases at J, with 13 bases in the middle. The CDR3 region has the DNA TGTGCCTGGGAAAGACGGAGAGAACTGTTTTTT. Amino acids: CAWERRRELFF.

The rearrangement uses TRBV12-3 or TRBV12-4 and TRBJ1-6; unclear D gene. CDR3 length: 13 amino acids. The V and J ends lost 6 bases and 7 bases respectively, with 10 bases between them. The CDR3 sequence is CASSRPLNSPLHF. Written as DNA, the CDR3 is TGTGCCAGCAGCCGACCGCTCAATTCACCCCTCCACTTT.

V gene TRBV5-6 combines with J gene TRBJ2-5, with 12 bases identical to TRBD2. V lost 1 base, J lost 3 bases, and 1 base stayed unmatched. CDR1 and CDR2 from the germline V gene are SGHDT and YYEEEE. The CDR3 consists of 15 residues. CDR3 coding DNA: TGTGCCAGCAGCTTGACTAGCGGGGGGAAAGAGACCCAGTACTTC. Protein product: CASSLTSGGKETQYF.

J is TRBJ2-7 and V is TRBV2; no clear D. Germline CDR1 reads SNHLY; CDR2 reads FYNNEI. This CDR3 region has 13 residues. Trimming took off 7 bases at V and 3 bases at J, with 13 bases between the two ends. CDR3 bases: TGTGCCAGCACTGTGACCCCGGGCTACGAGCAGTACTTC. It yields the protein CASTVTPGYEQYF.

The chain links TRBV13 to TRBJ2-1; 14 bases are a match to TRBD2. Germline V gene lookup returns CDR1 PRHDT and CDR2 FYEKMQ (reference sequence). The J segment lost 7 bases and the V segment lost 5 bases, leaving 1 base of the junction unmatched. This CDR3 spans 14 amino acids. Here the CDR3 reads CASSRTSGRNEQFF. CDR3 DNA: TGTGCCAGCAGCCGGACTAGCGGGAGGAATGAGCAGTTCTTC.

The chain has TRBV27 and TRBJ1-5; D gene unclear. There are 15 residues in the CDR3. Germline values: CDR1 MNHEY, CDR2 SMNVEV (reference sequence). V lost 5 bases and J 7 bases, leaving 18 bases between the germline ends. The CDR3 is CASSPLSPWKQPQHF. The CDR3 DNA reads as TGTGCCAGCAGTCCCCTATCACCTTGGAAGCAGCCCCAGCATTTT.

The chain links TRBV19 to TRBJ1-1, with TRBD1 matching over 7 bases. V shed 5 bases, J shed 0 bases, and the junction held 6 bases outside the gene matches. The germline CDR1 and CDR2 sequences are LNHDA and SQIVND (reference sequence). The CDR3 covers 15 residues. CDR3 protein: CASSPRGGLNTEAFF. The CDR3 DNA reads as TGTGCCAGTAGTCCCAGGGGGGGGTTGAACACTGAAGCTTTCTTT.